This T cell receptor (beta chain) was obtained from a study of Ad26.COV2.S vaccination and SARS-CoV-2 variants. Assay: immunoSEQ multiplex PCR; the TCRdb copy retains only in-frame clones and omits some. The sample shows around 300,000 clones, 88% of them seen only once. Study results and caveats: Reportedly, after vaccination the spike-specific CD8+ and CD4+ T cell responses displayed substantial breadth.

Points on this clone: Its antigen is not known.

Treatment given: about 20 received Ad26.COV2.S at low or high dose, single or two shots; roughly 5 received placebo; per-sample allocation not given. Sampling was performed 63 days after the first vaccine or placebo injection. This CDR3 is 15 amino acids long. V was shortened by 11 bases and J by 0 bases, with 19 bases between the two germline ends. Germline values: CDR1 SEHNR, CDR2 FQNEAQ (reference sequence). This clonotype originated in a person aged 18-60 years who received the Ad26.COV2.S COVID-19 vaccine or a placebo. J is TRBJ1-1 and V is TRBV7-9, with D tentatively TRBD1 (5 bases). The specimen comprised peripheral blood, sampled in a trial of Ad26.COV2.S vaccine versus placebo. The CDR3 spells CAVRRGESVNTEAFF. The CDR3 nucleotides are TGTGCCGTACGTCGAGGGGAGTCAGTGAACACTGAAGCTTTCTTT.